Listed below are T cell receptor beta chains from one sample, sequenced in a study of T cells in Graves' hyperthyroidism and ophthalmopathy. TCRdb passed the multiplex PCR reads through MiXCR, listing each CDR3 protein once. The table lists some 580,000 distinct CDR3 sequences, more than 15% of them singletons, with less than 3.5% in the top ten. Sample: blood. The receptors were gathered from a woman aged 40 to 55 with Graves' ophthalmopathy. CDR3s include the opening cysteine and the closing phenylalanine or tryptophan. The D gene is left open where the match is weak. Size is stated for part of the rows, as once, few or many counts, or as a class when the clone is expanded.

v_call: TRBV13; j_call: TRBJ1-3; clone_size: many; d_call: .; cdr3_nt: TGTGCCAGCAGCTTAAGGGACAACCGATTCTCTGGAAACACCATATATTTT; cdr3_aa: CASSLRDNRFSGNTIYF
v_call: TRBV5-1; j_call: TRBJ2-5; clone_size: .; d_call: .; cdr3_nt: TGCGCCAGCAGCTTTTTGGCTGAAGAGACCCAGTACTTC; cdr3_aa: CASSFLAEETQYF
v_call: TRBV20-1; j_call: TRBJ2-5; clone_size: many; d_call: .; cdr3_nt: TGCAGTGCTAGAGATGGCCTAGGGGGGGGGGAGACCCAGTACTTC; cdr3_aa: CSARDGLGGGETQYF
v_call: TRBV3-1; j_call: TRBJ2-7; clone_size: many; d_call: .; cdr3_nt: TGTGCCAGCAGCCAAGGCGGGGTCTACGAGCAGTACTTC; cdr3_aa: CASSQGGVYEQYF
v_call: TRBV7-6; j_call: TRBJ2-2; clone_size: .; d_call: .; cdr3_nt: TGTGCCAGCAGCTTATCCGTGGGAGGCGGTACCGGGGAGCTGTTTTTT; cdr3_aa: CASSLSVGGGTGELFF
v_call: TRBV6-2/TRBV6-3; j_call: TRBJ1-1; clone_size: .; d_call: .; cdr3_nt: TGTGCCAGCAGTTACGACACAGTAATCACTGAAGCTTTCTTT; cdr3_aa: CASSYDTVITEAFF
v_call: TRBV15; j_call: TRBJ1-2; clone_size: few; d_call: .; cdr3_nt: TGTGCCACCAGCAGAGATTTGGGAGGTGGCTACACCTTC; cdr3_aa: CATSRDLGGGYTF
v_call: TRBV12-3/TRBV12-4; j_call: TRBJ2-7; clone_size: many; d_call: TRBD2; cdr3_nt: TGTGCCAGCAGCTCCTTCGGGACTAGCGGGAGCTACGAGCAGTACTTC; cdr3_aa: CASSSFGTSGSYEQYF
v_call: TRBV30; j_call: TRBJ2-2; clone_size: few; d_call: .; cdr3_nt: TGTGCCTGGAGGACCCATCGGTCGGGAAACACCGGGGAGCTGTTTTTT; cdr3_aa: CAWRTHRSGNTGELFF
v_call: TRBV3-1; j_call: TRBJ2-7; clone_size: many; d_call: TRBD1; cdr3_nt: TGTGCCAGCAGTCCTCTCCCTTTGGGACAGACCTACGAGCAGTACTTC; cdr3_aa: CASSPLPLGQTYEQYF
v_call: TRBV24-1; j_call: TRBJ2-2; clone_size: .; d_call: .; cdr3_nt: TGTGCCACCAGTGAAGTCGTTGGAAGGGGCCCGAACACCGGGGAGCTGTTTTTT; cdr3_aa: CATSEVVGRGPNTGELFF
v_call: TRBV7-2; j_call: TRBJ1-2; clone_size: many; d_call: .; cdr3_nt: TGTGCCAGCAGCTTAGTGTTGTATGGCTACACCTTC; cdr3_aa: CASSLVLYGYTF
v_call: TRBV11-3; j_call: TRBJ1-1; clone_size: many; d_call: .; cdr3_nt: TGTGCCAGCAGCCAAAGTGGCAGTAAAGCTTTCTTT; cdr3_aa: CASSQSGSKAFF
v_call: TRBV2; j_call: TRBJ1-5; clone_size: many; d_call: .; cdr3_nt: TGTGCCAGCAGACGAGACAGCATCATAACGGGGCCCCAGCATTTT; cdr3_aa: CASRRDSIITGPQHF
v_call: TRBV18; j_call: TRBJ1-2; clone_size: many; d_call: .; cdr3_nt: TGTGCCAGCTCACCCACAGATAACTATGGCTACACCTTC; cdr3_aa: CASSPTDNYGYTF
v_call: TRBV7-9; j_call: TRBJ2-1; clone_size: few; d_call: TRBD2; cdr3_nt: TGTGCCAGCAGCTTAGGACTAGCGGGAGGATCTACCCTTCTGAAGCAGTTCTTC; cdr3_aa: CASSLGLAGGSTLLKQFF
v_call: TRBV5-1; j_call: TRBJ2-7; clone_size: many; d_call: TRBD1; cdr3_nt: TGCGCCAGCAGCTTGGAAGGTCTCACAGGGGCGGAAAACGAGCAGTACTTC; cdr3_aa: CASSLEGLTGAENEQYF
v_call: TRBV4-2; j_call: TRBJ2-5; clone_size: few; d_call: TRBD2; cdr3_nt: TGTGCCAGCAGCCAAGTGGCTAGCGGGGGCCCCCAAGAGACCCAGTACTTC; cdr3_aa: CASSQVASGGPQETQYF
v_call: TRBV19; j_call: TRBJ2-1; clone_size: .; d_call: .; cdr3_nt: TGTGCCAGTAGTGGTCTCGGGAGAGGGTACAATGAGCAGTTCTTC; cdr3_aa: CASSGLGRGYNEQFF
v_call: TRBV2; j_call: TRBJ2-6; clone_size: many; d_call: TRBD2; cdr3_nt: TGTGCCAGCAGTGAAACTAGCGGGAGGTTTGGTGGGGCCAACGTCCTGACTTTC; cdr3_aa: CASSETSGRFGGANVLTF
v_call: TRBV27; j_call: TRBJ2-2; clone_size: .; d_call: .; cdr3_nt: TGTGCCAGCAGTTCGCCCGGCCAGGGCGTCGGGGAGCTGTTTTTT; cdr3_aa: CASSSPGQGVGELFF
v_call: TRBV12-3/TRBV12-4; j_call: TRBJ2-3; clone_size: few; d_call: .; cdr3_nt: TGTGCCAGCAGCCCTCAGACTCGCGATACGCAGTATTTT; cdr3_aa: CASSPQTRDTQYF
v_call: TRBV6-1; j_call: TRBJ2-1; clone_size: many; d_call: TRBD1; cdr3_nt: TGTGCCAGCAGTGAACTTGGACAGGGGGCCAATGAGCAGTTCTTC; cdr3_aa: CASSELGQGANEQFF
v_call: TRBV5-1; j_call: TRBJ2-7; clone_size: few; d_call: TRBD2; cdr3_nt: TGCGCCAGCAGCTTTGGGACTACCTCCTACGAGCAGTACTTC; cdr3_aa: CASSFGTTSYEQYF
v_call: TRBV7-3; j_call: TRBJ2-3; clone_size: many; d_call: .; cdr3_nt: TGTGCCAGCAGCTTAACGTCCACCAGCACAGATACGCAGTATTTT; cdr3_aa: CASSLTSTSTDTQYF
v_call: TRBV4-2; j_call: TRBJ2-3; clone_size: once; d_call: TRBD2; cdr3_nt: TGTGCCAGCAGCCAACGACTAGCGGGGGAAGCAGATACGCAGTATTTT; cdr3_aa: CASSQRLAGEADTQYF
v_call: TRBV30; j_call: TRBJ2-7; clone_size: many; d_call: .; cdr3_nt: TGTGCCTCCACCCAGGGAGGCTCCGAGCAGTACTTC; cdr3_aa: CASTQGGSEQYF
v_call: TRBV12-3/TRBV12-4; j_call: TRBJ2-1; clone_size: .; d_call: TRBD1; cdr3_nt: TGTGCCAGCAGTTTAATGGCTGGGGGACAGGAATACAATGAGCAGTTCTTC; cdr3_aa: CASSLMAGGQEYNEQFF
v_call: TRBV7-9; j_call: TRBJ1-1; clone_size: few; d_call: .; cdr3_nt: TGTGCCAGCGGGGGGGCGAAGGGCACTGAAGCTTTCTTT; cdr3_aa: CASGGAKGTEAFF
v_call: TRBV7-2; j_call: TRBJ2-1; clone_size: many; d_call: .; cdr3_nt: TGTGCCACCTCCCACTACAACCCAGACAATGAGCAGTTCTTC; cdr3_aa: CATSHYNPDNEQFF
v_call: TRBV30; j_call: TRBJ1-6; clone_size: few; d_call: .; cdr3_nt: TGTGCCTGGAGTGTACTAGGCGGTAATTCACCCCTCCACTTT; cdr3_aa: CAWSVLGGNSPLHF
v_call: TRBV28; j_call: TRBJ1-2; clone_size: many; d_call: .; cdr3_nt: TGTGCCAGCAGCCACGGACAGAGGTCTGGCTACACCTTC; cdr3_aa: CASSHGQRSGYTF
v_call: TRBV27; j_call: TRBJ2-7; clone_size: many; d_call: TRBD1; cdr3_nt: TGTGCCAGCAGTTACTACAGGGGGCAGTCGTCCTACGAGCAGTACTTC; cdr3_aa: CASSYYRGQSSYEQYF
v_call: TRBV4-1; j_call: TRBJ1-5; clone_size: few; d_call: .; cdr3_nt: TGCGCCAGCAGCCAAGATACCCTCAGCAATCAGCCCCAGCATTTT; cdr3_aa: CASSQDTLSNQPQHF
v_call: TRBV7-9; j_call: TRBJ2-5; clone_size: few; d_call: .; cdr3_nt: TGTGCCAGCAGCCCGGGGCGTCTACTCCAAGAGACCCAGTACTTC; cdr3_aa: CASSPGRLLQETQYF
v_call: TRBV20-1; j_call: TRBJ2-7; clone_size: many; d_call: .; cdr3_nt: TGCAGTGCTAGGGGGCCGGGACAACCCTACGAGCAGTACTTC; cdr3_aa: CSARGPGQPYEQYF
v_call: TRBV9; j_call: TRBJ2-1; clone_size: few; d_call: TRBD2; cdr3_nt: TGTGCCAGCAGCGTTGGGAGGGCCGATAACAATGAGCAGTTCTTC; cdr3_aa: CASSVGRADNNEQFF
v_call: TRBV12-3/TRBV12-4; j_call: TRBJ2-5; clone_size: many; d_call: TRBD1; cdr3_nt: TGTGCCATCCCACACGGGACAGGGGTTATGGAGACCCAGTACTTC; cdr3_aa: CAIPHGTGVMETQYF
v_call: TRBV5-1; j_call: TRBJ2-7; clone_size: .; d_call: TRBD2; cdr3_nt: TGCGCCAGCAGCCCGGGACTAGCGGGAGGCCTATCCCACGAGCAGTACTTC; cdr3_aa: CASSPGLAGGLSHEQYF
v_call: TRBV7-8; j_call: TRBJ2-7; clone_size: .; d_call: TRBD1; cdr3_nt: TGTGCCAGCAGCTTCTCGCCGGGACAGGGGGCCTACGAGCAGTACTTC; cdr3_aa: CASSFSPGQGAYEQYF
v_call: TRBV3-1; j_call: TRBJ2-2; clone_size: few; d_call: .; cdr3_nt: TGTGCCAGCAGCCCAGCCCGGCAGGCCGGGGAGCTGTTTTTT; cdr3_aa: CASSPARQAGELFF
v_call: TRBV27; j_call: TRBJ2-3; clone_size: many; d_call: .; cdr3_nt: TGTGCCAGCAGGGCTAGCACAGATACGCAGTATTTT; cdr3_aa: CASRASTDTQYF
v_call: TRBV5-1; j_call: TRBJ2-7; clone_size: many; d_call: TRBD2; cdr3_nt: TGCGCCAGCAGGACTAGCGGGCTCTACGAGCAGTACTTC; cdr3_aa: CASRTSGLYEQYF
v_call: TRBV28; j_call: TRBJ2-1; clone_size: many; d_call: .; cdr3_nt: TGTGCCAGCAGTTTTATGGGGCAGTACAATGAGCAGTTCTTC; cdr3_aa: CASSFMGQYNEQFF
v_call: TRBV6-5; j_call: TRBJ1-1; clone_size: .; d_call: .; cdr3_nt: TGTGCCAGCAGTTACCAAAATGGGGTCGGGATGAACACTGAAGCTTTCTTT; cdr3_aa: CASSYQNGVGMNTEAFF
v_call: TRBV2; j_call: TRBJ1-4; clone_size: many; d_call: .; cdr3_nt: TGTGCCAGCAGTGCTATTAGGGCTGAAAAACTGTTTTTT; cdr3_aa: CASSAIRAEKLFF
v_call: TRBV10-3; j_call: TRBJ2-2; clone_size: few; d_call: TRBD2; cdr3_nt: TGTGCCATTTCGGGGGGGAGAGGCACCGGGGAGCTGTTTTTT; cdr3_aa: CAISGGRGTGELFF
v_call: TRBV7-3; j_call: TRBJ2-7; clone_size: many; d_call: .; cdr3_nt: TGTGCCAGCAGCGCCGGGCCGGCCTACGAGCAGTACTTC; cdr3_aa: CASSAGPAYEQYF
v_call: TRBV5-5; j_call: TRBJ2-2; clone_size: .; d_call: .; cdr3_nt: TGTGCCAGCAGGTGGGCAGGGAACACCGGGGAGCTGTTTTTT; cdr3_aa: CASRWAGNTGELFF